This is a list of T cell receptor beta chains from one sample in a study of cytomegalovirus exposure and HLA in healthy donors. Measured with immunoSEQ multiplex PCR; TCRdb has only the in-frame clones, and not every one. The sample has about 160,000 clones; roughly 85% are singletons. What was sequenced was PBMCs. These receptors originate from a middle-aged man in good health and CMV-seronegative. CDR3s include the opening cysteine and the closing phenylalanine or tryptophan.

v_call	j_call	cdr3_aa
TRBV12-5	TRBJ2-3	CASWGGLAGFTDTQYF
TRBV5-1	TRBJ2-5	CASSLTGMETQYF
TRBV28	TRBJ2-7	CASSWAGRVARERNGQYF
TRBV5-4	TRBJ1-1	CASSPVPGQGGLWAFF
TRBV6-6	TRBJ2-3	CASSLAGATTDTQYF
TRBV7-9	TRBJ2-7	CASSLSGRNYEQYF
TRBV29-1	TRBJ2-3	CSAFRTSKTDTQYF
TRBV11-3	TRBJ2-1	CASSLEGGTSVYNEQFF
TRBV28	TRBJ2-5	CASSKPGLAGTETQYF
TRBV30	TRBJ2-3	CAWGLRLGTSNADTQYF
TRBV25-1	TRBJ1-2	CASSEQGPLKGYTF
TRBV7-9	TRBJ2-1	CASSLVGSGSYNEQFF
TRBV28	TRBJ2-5	CASSQLGLAGETQYF
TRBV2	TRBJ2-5	CASSVIRTGAETQYF
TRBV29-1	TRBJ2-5	CSVRTSGKETQYF
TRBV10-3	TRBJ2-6	CAISEYGTSGGISSGANVLTF
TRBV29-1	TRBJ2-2	CSVETVTGELFF
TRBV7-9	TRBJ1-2	CASSSGNSGSLGYGYTF
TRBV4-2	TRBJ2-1	CASSQAVNTLAGEQFF
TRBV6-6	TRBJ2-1	CASVPLELGNEQFF
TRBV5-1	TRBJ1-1	CASSLVSGQGIVAFF
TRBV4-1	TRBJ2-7	CASSQATGGNYEQYF
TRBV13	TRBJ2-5	CASSLVSVKETQYF
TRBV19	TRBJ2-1	CASSKLGTSGYNEQFF
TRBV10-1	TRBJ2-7	CASRVAGGLYEQYF
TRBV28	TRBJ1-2	CASRTTGVYGYTF
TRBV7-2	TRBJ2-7	CASSPRQGSYEQYF
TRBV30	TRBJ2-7	CAWSSGTGAYEQYF
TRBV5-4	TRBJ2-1	CASSFGDRAHEQFF
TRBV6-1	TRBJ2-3	CASRVSGGTADTQYF
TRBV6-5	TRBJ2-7	CASSSYRGSEQYF
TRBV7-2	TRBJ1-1	CASSLMQTTNTEAFF
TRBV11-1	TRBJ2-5	CASSLVLAEETQYF
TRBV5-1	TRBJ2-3	CASSPGVVGGPDTQYF
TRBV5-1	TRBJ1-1	CASSLAPEVSPNTEAFF
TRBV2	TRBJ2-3	CASSEVVAALRPDTQYF
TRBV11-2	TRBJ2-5	CASSLGVAGGRETQYF
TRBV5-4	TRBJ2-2	CASSTPTGGLAGELFF
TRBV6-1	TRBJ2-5	CASSRDNQETQYF
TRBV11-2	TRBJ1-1	CASSLALGGSAEAFF
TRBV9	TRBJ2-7	CASSARQAPINEQYF
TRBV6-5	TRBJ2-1	CATAEGPSSYNEQFF
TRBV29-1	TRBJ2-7	CSVEVGRSSYEQYF
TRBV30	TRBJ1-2	CAWTGTDDYGYTF
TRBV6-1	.	CASSETYEQYF
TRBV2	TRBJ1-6	CASMTSSYNSPLHF
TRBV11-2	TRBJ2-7	CASSPDAQGHEQYF
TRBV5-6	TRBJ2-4	CASSAEGGGRNIQYF
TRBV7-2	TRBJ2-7	CASSEDSLPYEQYF
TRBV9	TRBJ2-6	CASSASVGGAGANVLTF
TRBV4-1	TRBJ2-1	CASSLSSDFYEQFF
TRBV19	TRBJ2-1	CASSILPRGIRNEQFF
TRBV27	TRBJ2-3	CASSSYGALGTDTQYF
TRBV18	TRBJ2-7	CASSPRGTSGYEQYF